A selection of T cell receptor beta chains follows, all from one sample in a study of blood T cells in healthy people across ages. TCRdb redid the calling of the 5' RACE reads with MiXCR, one entry per CDR3 protein. The sample contains roughly 1.5 million distinct CDR3 sequences, around 40% of which appear only once. The sample was blood. The receptor set was obtained from a young woman in good health. CDR3s leave out the opening cysteine and the closing phenylalanine or tryptophan. Each record gives: CDR3 length, V gene, J gene, CDR3 protein.

16	TRBV24-1	TRBJ2-1	ATSDYGSGRGLENEQF
13	TRBV6-2/TRBV6-3	TRBJ2-1	ASSPPGQGPNEQF
11	TRBV29-1	TRBJ1-1	SVEGDLTFGAF
14	TRBV7-6	TRBJ2-1	ASSLASASGYNEQF
11	TRBV20-1	TRBJ2-1	SVGQGLSNEQF
10	TRBV20-1	TRBJ2-5	SFIAGEETQY
12	TRBV7-2	TRBJ1-2	ANSLFQGAQGYT
14	TRBV10-3	TRBJ2-3	AISELAGGFTDTQY
14	TRBV4-1	TRBJ2-3	ASSQEGLVSTDTQY
13	TRBV12-3/TRBV12-4	TRBJ1-4	ASRGYGTANEKLF
10	TRBV13	TRBJ2-3	ASSGGTDTQF
12	TRBV28	TRBJ2-7	ASRRQGTAYEQY
10	TRBV4-1	TRBJ2-1	ASSQAAGEQF
14	TRBV11-1	TRBJ1-4	ASSLSGASANEKLF
12	TRBV20-1	NA	SARLAGRYNEQY
13	TRBV11-2	TRBJ2-2	ASSSGLAGDGELF
16	TRBV29-1	TRBJ1-2	SVRLQTGGDGVNYGYT
13	TRBV4-2	TRBJ1-5	ASSQVAASNQPQH